This entry is about one TCR beta chain. The data belong to a study of blood T cell repertoires in COVID-19. Some clones are missing from TCRdb's copy, which holds only in-frame ones; the method was immunoSEQ multiplex PCR. The data hold 140,000 to 150,000 clones, with 70% to 90% observed a single time. The V segment lost 1 base and the J segment 8 bases; nucleotides outside the gene matches: 13. The length of the CDR3 is 16 residues. Germline V gene lookup returns CDR1 LGHDT and CDR2 YNNKEL (reference sequence). The sequencing sample was made of PBMCs or T cells enriched from blood (not recorded which). The clonotype was recovered from a woman in her 30s with acute COVID-19. This rearrangement joins TRBV3-1 (or the pseudogene TRBV3-2) to TRBJ1-2, with 7 bases lining up with TRBD1. The CDR3 nucleotides are TGTGCCAGCAGCCAAGGATCTGCAAGTCGCAGGGGGGGCTACACCTTC. It translates to CASSQGSASRRGGYTF.